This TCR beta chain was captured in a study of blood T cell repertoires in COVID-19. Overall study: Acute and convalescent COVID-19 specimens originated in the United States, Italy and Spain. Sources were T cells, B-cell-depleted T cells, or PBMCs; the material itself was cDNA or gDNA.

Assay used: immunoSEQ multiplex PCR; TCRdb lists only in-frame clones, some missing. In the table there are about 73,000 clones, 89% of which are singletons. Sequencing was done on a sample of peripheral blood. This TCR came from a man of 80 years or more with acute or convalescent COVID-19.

Here the CDR3 DNA reads TGTGCCAGCAGTCGGCTACAGGGGCTTCCCTCCTATGAGCAGTTCTTC. Residues: CASSRLQGLPSYEQFF. J is TRBJ2-1 and V is TRBV27; 7 nucleotides agree with TRBD1. V dropped 5 bases and J dropped 8; count of bases not matched to a gene: 15. CDR3 length: 16 amino acids. Germline loops: CDR1 MNHEY, CDR2 SMNVEV (reference sequence).